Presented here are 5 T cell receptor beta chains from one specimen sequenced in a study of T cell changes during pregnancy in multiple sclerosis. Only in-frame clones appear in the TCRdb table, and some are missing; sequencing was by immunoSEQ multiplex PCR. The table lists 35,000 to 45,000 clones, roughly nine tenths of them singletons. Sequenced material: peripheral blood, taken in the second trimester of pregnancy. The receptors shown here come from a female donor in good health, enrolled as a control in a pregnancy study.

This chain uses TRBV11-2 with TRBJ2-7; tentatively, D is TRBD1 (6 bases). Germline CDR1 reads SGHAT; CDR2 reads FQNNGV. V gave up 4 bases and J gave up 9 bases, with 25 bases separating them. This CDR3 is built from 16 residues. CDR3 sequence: CASSSVRDTVPTRQYF. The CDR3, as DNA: TGTGCCAGCAGCTCAGTCCGGGACACTGTCCCTACGAGGCAGTACTTC.

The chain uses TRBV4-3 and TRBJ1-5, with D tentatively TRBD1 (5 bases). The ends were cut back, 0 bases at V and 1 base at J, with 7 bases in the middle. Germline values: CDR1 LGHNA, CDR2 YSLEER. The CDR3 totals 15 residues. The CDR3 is CASSQEKGSNQPQHF. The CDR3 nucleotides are TGCGCCAGCAGCCAAGAAAAGGGGAGCAATCAGCCCCAGCATTTT.

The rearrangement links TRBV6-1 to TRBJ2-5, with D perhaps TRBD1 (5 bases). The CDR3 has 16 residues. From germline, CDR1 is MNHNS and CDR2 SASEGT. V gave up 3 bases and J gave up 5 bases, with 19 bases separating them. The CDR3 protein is CASSDPEGRPGETQYF. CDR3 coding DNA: TGTGCCAGCAGTGACCCCGAAGGGCGCCCAGGGGAGACCCAGTACTTC.

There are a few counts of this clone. Written as DNA, the CDR3 is TGTGCCAGCAGTGGGGGGACAGGCTATGGCTACACCTTC. It specifies CASSGGTGYGYTF. The chain couples TRBV6-1 to TRBJ1-2; 8 bases fit TRBD1. The V gene end was trimmed by 4 bases and the J gene end by 4 bases; junction bases not matched to a gene: 2. Germline CDR1 reads MNHNS; CDR2 reads SASEGT. This CDR3 comprises 13 residues.

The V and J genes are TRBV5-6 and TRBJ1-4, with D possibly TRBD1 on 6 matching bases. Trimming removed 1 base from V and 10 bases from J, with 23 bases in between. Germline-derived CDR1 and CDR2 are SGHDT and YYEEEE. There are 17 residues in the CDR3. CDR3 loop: CASSLSGRGPGGGKLFF. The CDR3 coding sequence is TGTGCCAGCAGCTTGTCCGGACGGGGGCCGGGGGGGGGAAAACTGTTTTTT.